Shown below are 2 T cell receptor beta chains from a single sample sequenced in a study of blood T cells in healthy people across ages. Primed by a sample-barcoded 5' primer and a J-beta primer mix, a second PCR proceeded for roughly 7 to 11 cycles. TCRdb itself ran the 5' RACE reads through MiXCR, one entry per CDR3 protein. The sample has 1,300,000 or so distinct CDR3 sequences, roughly 59% seen once. The sequencing sample was made of blood. The receptor source for this set is a man younger than 30 in good health.

The chain couples TRBV12-3 or TRBV12-4 to TRBJ2-2, with D possibly TRBD2 on 6 matching bases. The ends were cut back, 0 bases at V and 4 bases at J, with 9 bases in the middle. CDR3 length: 15 residues. Here the CDR3 DNA reads TGTGCCAGCAGTTTAGCGACTAGGTCCACCGGGGAGCTGTTTTTT. Encoded protein: CASSLATRSTGELFF.

The rearrangement links TRBV5-1 to TRBJ2-1; 13 bases fit TRBD2. The CDR3 sequence is 15 residues long. Trimming removed 5 bases from V and 5 bases from J; junction bases left unmatched: 4. Looked up from germline, CDR1 is SGHRS and CDR2 is YFSETQ. The DNA for the CDR3 is TGCGCCAGCAGACTGGGACTAGCGGGACACAATGAGCAGTTCTTC. This translates into CASRLGLAGHNEQFF. The full variable domain, rest sourced from reference TRBV5-1 and TRBJ2-1, is KAGVTQTPRYLIKTRGQQVTLSCSPISGHRSVSWYQQTPGQGLQFLFEYFSETQRNKGNFPGRFSGRQFSNSRSEMNVSTLELGDSALYLCASRLGLAGHNEQFFGPGTRLTVL.